This TCR beta chain derives from a study of T-cell reconstitution after alpha-beta-depleted transplantation in children. This clonotype was seen only a few times. Construction of the TCRbeta library involved unique molecular identifiers. TCRdb itself ran the PCR reads through MiXCR, one entry per CDR3 protein. In the table there are some 150,000 distinct CDR3 sequences, roughly 9% of which are singletons. Germline assignment: CDR1 MDHEN and CDR2 SYDVKM. The CDR3 runs to 15 residues. Trimming left V 5 bases short and J 5 bases short, with 18 bases between. The specimen was PBMCs, mostly from graft donor cells, collected 180 days after TCRalphabeta/CD19-depleted stem cell transplant. The receptor's source is a female patient between 2 and 15 years old who had a stem cell transplant for congenital amegakaryocytic thrombocytopenia, so the T cells may come from the graft donor. This chain joins TRBV28 and TRBJ2-5, with no clear D. CDR3 sequence reads: CASSALDFMRETQYF. The CDR3 coding sequence is TGTGCCAGCAGTGCCTTAGACTTCATGAGGGAGACCCAGTACTTC.